These 22 T cell receptor beta chains came from one sample sequenced in a study of cytomegalovirus exposure and HLA in healthy donors. PCR amplification relied on 60 Vbeta primers (plus 13 Jbeta primers). Profiled with immunoSEQ multiplex PCR; TCRdb holds only in-frame clones, not every one. The data show 130,000 to 150,000 clones, roughly 79% seen once. What was sequenced was PBMCs. The origin of the receptors is a woman aged 55 to 70 in good health and CMV-seropositive.

This chain connects TRBV28 to TRBJ2-5, with TRBD2 identical over 7 bases. The germline V gene has CDR1 MDHEN and CDR2 SYDVKM. V lost 5 bases, J lost 0 bases, and 3 bases stayed unmatched. CDR3 length: 14 amino acids. This CDR3 reads CASSELADQETQYF. CDR3 in DNA: TGTGCCAGCAGTGAGCTAGCGGACCAAGAGACCCAGTACTTC.

V usage is TRBV30 and J usage is TRBJ2-7, with 12 bases lining up with TRBD1. The germline CDR1 and CDR2 sequences are GTSNPN and SVGIG (reference sequence). The CDR3 is made up of 14 amino acids. V shed 3 bases, J shed 6 bases, and the junction held 6 bases outside the gene matches. In DNA form, the CDR3 reads TGTGCCTGGAGCTGGGGACAGGGGGCGAGCGAGCAGTACTTC. It codes for CAWSWGQGASEQYF. Full variable domain (rest looked up from reference TRBV30 and TRBJ2-7): SQTIHQWPATLVQPVGSPLSLECTVEGTSNPNLYWYRQAAGRGLQLLFYSVGIGQISSEVPQNLSASRPQDRQFILSSKKLLLSDSGFYLCAWSWGQGASEQYFGPGTRLTVT.

The chain carries TRBV15 and TRBJ1-1; D not resolved. Germline-derived CDR1 and CDR2 are LNHNV and YYDKDF (reference sequence). The CDR3 runs to 13 residues. Trimming removed 2 bases at V and 0 bases at J, with 4 bases between. CDR3 DNA: TGTGCCACCAGCAGATTAATGAACACTGAAGCTTTCTTT. Protein sequence: CATSRLMNTEAFF.

The chain couples TRBV28 to TRBJ2-7, with TRBD2 as a possible D gene (6 bases). Trimming took off 0 bases at V and 3 bases at J, with 9 bases between the two ends. The CDR3 covers 14 residues. The germline V gene encodes CDR1 MDHEN and CDR2 SYDVKM. CDR3 in DNA: TGTGCCAGCAGTTTATGGCGGAGGGTCTACGAGCAGTACTTC. This sequence encodes CASSLWRRVYEQYF.

V usage is TRBV6-5 and J usage is TRBJ2-6; maybe TRBD2 (5 bases). Trimming stripped 2 bases from V and 2 bases from J, with 7 bases between. Germline-derived CDR1 and CDR2 are MNHEY and SVGAGI. The CDR3 extends over 15 amino acids. CDR3 sequence reads: CASSYEGTGANVLTF. In DNA form, the CDR3 reads TGTGCCAGCAGTTACGAGGGTACTGGGGCCAACGTCCTGACTTTC.

V and J are TRBV28 and TRBJ1-5; 11 bases line up with TRBD1. This CDR3 is built from 16 residues. In germline, CDR1 is MDHEN, CDR2 SYDVKM. V shed 5 bases and J 6 bases; nucleotides not matched to a gene: 9. In DNA, the CDR3 is TGTGCCAGCAGTCAAAGGACAGGGGGCCTGGGTCAGCCCCAGCATTTT. Protein sequence: CASSQRTGGLGQPQHF.

The V and J genes are TRBV4-1 and TRBJ2-4; 8 bases match TRBD1. The CDR3 has 16 amino acids. With 4 bases clipped from V and 4 bases from J, the junction kept 9 bases outside the gene matches. CDR1 MGHRA and CDR2 YSYEKL come from the germline V gene. The CDR3 is CASSLFPRTGKNIQYF. CDR3 in DNA: TGCGCCAGCAGCCTTTTCCCTAGGACAGGGAAAAACATTCAGTACTTC.

The rearrangement links TRBV28 to TRBJ1-1, with D maybe TRBD1 (5 bases). This CDR3 comprises 14 residues. V lost 2 bases and J 3 bases, leaving 10 bases between the germline ends. Germline CDR1 reads MDHEN; CDR2 reads SYDVKM. CDR3 sequence reads: CASSLRARDTEAFF. The CDR3 region has the DNA TGTGCCAGCAGTTTACGGGCCAGGGACACTGAAGCTTTCTTT.

This chain uses TRBV5-6 with TRBJ2-4, with a weak D call TRBD1 (6 bases). CDR3 length: 16 residues. The germline V gene has CDR1 SGHDT and CDR2 YYEEEE. With 0 bases removed from V and 1 base from J, the gap between germline ends came to 11 bases. The CDR3 bases are TGTGCCAGCAGCTTGGTTGGACAGAGGGCCAAAAACATTCAGTACTTC. Residues: CASSLVGQRAKNIQYF.

The chain carries TRBV10-1 and TRBJ2-3, with D uncertain. The V and J ends lost 0 bases and 6 bases respectively, with 13 bases between them. The CDR3 spans 15 residues. CDR1 WNHNN and CDR2 SYGVQD come from the germline V gene (reference sequence). The CDR3 coding sequence is TGCGCCAGCAGTGAGTCGTATCAGTACACGGATACGCAGTATTTT. Protein sequence: CASSESYQYTDTQYF.

J is TRBJ1-5 and V is TRBV27, with D unresolved. CDR3 length equals 18 residues. Germline CDR1 reads MNHEY; CDR2 reads SMNVEV (reference sequence). V shed 8 bases and J shed 0 bases, with 23 bases lying between them. CDR3 sequence reads: CASPPRPMDSHSNQPQHF. The CDR3 DNA sequence: TGTGCCAGCCCTCCTAGGCCCATGGACTCCCATAGCAATCAGCCCCAGCATTTT.

The chain uses TRBV28 and TRBJ1-2; 9 nucleotides align to TRBD1. The germline V gene has CDR1 MDHEN and CDR2 SYDVKM. The CDR3 is 15 residues long. With 5 bases clipped from V and 3 bases from J, the junction kept 7 bases outside the gene matches. This chain's CDR3 is CASSPPTGGDYGYTF. For the CDR3, the DNA is TGTGCCAGCAGTCCCCCGACAGGGGGGGACTATGGCTACACCTTC.

The rearrangement links TRBV10-3 to TRBJ2-3, with TRBD1 matching 11 bases. Per the germline V gene, CDR1 is ENHRY and CDR2 is SYGVKD. Trimming at V came to 8 bases and at J to 2 bases, leaving 3 bases not matched to a gene. The CDR3 totals 14 residues. CDR3 sequence: CAIGGQGDTDTQYF. Here the CDR3 DNA reads TGTGCCATCGGGGGACAGGGGGACACAGATACGCAGTATTTT.

The chain has TRBV5-1 and TRBJ2-2; the match to TRBD1 covers 10 bases. The germline CDR1 and CDR2 sequences are SGHRS and YFSETQ. J was trimmed by 4 bases and V by 5 bases; bases with no gene match: 8. The CDR3 is 16 amino acids. CDR3 region: CASRGPGTGATGELFF. CDR3 nucleotides: TGCGCCAGCAGAGGACCGGGGACAGGGGCCACCGGGGAGCTGTTTTTT. Full variable domain (outside the CDR3, taken from reference TRBV5-1 and TRBJ2-2): KAGVTQTPRYLIKTRGQQVTLSCSPISGHRSVSWYQQTPGQGLQFLFEYFSETQRNKGNFPGRFSGRQFSNSRSEMNVSTLELGDSALYLCASRGPGTGATGELFFGEGSRLTVL.

This clone was counted once. The V and J genes are TRBV18 and TRBJ2-3; 9 nucleotides align to TRBD2. V shed 5 bases and J 4 bases; nucleotides not matched to a gene: 7. The germline V gene encodes CDR1 KGHSH and CDR2 LQKENI. This CDR3 has 15 residues. CDR3 sequence: CASSAGLALSDTQYF. CDR3 in DNA: TGTGCCAGCTCAGCGGGACTAGCTCTTTCAGATACGCAGTATTTT.

The chain links TRBV30 to TRBJ1-5; 8 bases line up with TRBD1. The CDR3 has 16 residues. Germline V gene lookup returns CDR1 GTSNPN and CDR2 SVGIG (reference sequence). V shed 2 bases and J 4 bases; nucleotides not matched to a gene: 10. CDR3 protein: CAWSTGSTGGNQPQHF. The CDR3 DNA sequence: TGTGCCTGGAGTACCGGCTCAACAGGGGGGAATCAGCCCCAGCATTTT.

This clone has ten or more counts. This chain connects TRBV5-6 to TRBJ2-7, with 7 bases aligning to TRBD1. The CDR3 extends over 14 amino acids. Per the germline V gene, CDR1 is SGHDT and CDR2 is YYEEEE. Unmatched junction bases numbered 6, after V lost 1 base and J lost 5 bases. The CDR3 reads CASSLWQGVNEQYF. CDR3 nucleotide sequence: TGTGCCAGCAGCTTGTGGCAGGGGGTGAACGAGCAGTACTTC.

The rearrangement links TRBV4-2 to TRBJ1-1, with TRBD1 identical over 12 bases. This CDR3 contains 15 residues. V was clipped by 4 bases and J by 4 bases; unmatched bases: 4. Germline V lookup: CDR1 LGHNA, CDR2 YNFKEQ. DNA of the CDR3: TGTGCCAGCAGCCGGGACAGGGGGCGCGGCACTGAAGCTTTCTTT. It specifies CASSRDRGRGTEAFF.

A note on this clone: The same CDR3 arises from other DNA sequences in this sample as well. The gene calls are TRBV29-1 and TRBJ2-1, with D tentatively TRBD2 (6 bases). V was pared by 4 bases and J by 0 bases, with 10 bases between. Germline V lookup: CDR1 SQVTM, CDR2 ANQGSEA. The CDR3 has 14 residues. The CDR3 DNA is TGCAGCGTTGTGGGGGGTAGCTCCTACAATGAGCAGTTCTTC. This translates into CSVVGGSSYNEQFF.

The chain links TRBV7-9 to TRBJ2-7; 9 positions agree with TRBD1. CDR3 size: 12 residues. Germline V gives CDR1 SEHNR, CDR2 FQNEAQ (reference sequence). The ends lost 8 bases at V and 5 bases at J; junction bases unmatched: 4. The CDR3 is CASGRDRDEQYF. Here the CDR3 DNA reads TGTGCCAGCGGCCGGGACAGGGACGAGCAGTACTTC. Supplemented by reference TRBV7-9 and TRBJ2-7, the full variable domain reads DTGVSQNPRHKITKRGQNVTFRCDPISEHNRLYWYRQTLGQGPEFLTYFQNEAQLEKSRLLSDRFSAERPKGSFSTLEIQRTEQGDSAMYLCASGRDRDEQYFGPGTRLTVT.

The V gene is TRBV9, the J gene TRBJ2-2; D unclear. The CDR3 runs 12 residues. The germline V gene has CDR1 SGDLS and CDR2 YYNGEE. Trimming left V 8 bases short and J 1 base short, with 6 bases between. The CDR3 sequence: CASRRNTGELFF. The DNA for the CDR3 is TGTGCCAGTCGGAGGAACACCGGGGAGCTGTTTTTT.

The chain joins TRBV2 to TRBJ1-5, with D maybe TRBD1 (5 bases). Germline V gene lookup returns CDR1 SNHLY and CDR2 FYNNEI. The V end lost 0 bases, the J end lost 7 bases, and 13 bases lay between the germline ends. The CDR3 runs 15 residues. The CDR3 loop is CASSEAPGNRQPQHF. The DNA for the CDR3 is TGTGCCAGCAGTGAAGCTCCAGGGAATCGACAGCCCCAGCATTTT.